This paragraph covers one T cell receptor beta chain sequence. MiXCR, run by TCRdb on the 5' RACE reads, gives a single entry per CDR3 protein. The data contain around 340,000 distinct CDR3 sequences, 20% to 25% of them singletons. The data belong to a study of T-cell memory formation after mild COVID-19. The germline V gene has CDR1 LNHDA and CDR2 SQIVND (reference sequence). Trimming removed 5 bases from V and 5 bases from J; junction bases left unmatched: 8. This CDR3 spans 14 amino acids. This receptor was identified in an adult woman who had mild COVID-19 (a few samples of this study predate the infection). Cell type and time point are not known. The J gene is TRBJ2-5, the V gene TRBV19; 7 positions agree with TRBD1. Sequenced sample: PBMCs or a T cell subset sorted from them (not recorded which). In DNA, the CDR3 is TGTGCCAGTAGTGACGACAGGGAAGTGGAGACCCAGTACTTC. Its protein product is CASSDDREVETQYF.